The clone carrying this T cell receptor (beta chain) was counted between two and nine times. Antigen unknown. The sample belongs to a study of T-cell memory formation after mild COVID-19. Study-wide findings and caveats: Some responding clones appeared in pre-infection memory, suggesting cross-reactive memory joined.

TCRdb recomputed calls from the 5' RACE reads with MiXCR, one row per CDR3 protein. The table shows 300,000 to 350,000 distinct CDR3 sequences, with just under 20% occurring only once. This receptor was obtained from a man between 18 and 35 years old who had mild COVID-19 (a few samples of this study predate the infection). Cell type and time point are not known. The sequencing input was PBMCs or a T cell subset sorted from them (not recorded which).

The chain's CDR3 is CATYPGEGNTIYF. The CDR3 region has the DNA TGTGCCACCTACCCAGGGGAGGGAAACACCATATATTTT. The gene calls are TRBV10-3 and TRBJ1-3, with D possibly being TRBD1 (6 bases). V was pared by 10 bases and J by 4 bases, with 14 bases between. CDR1 ENHRY and CDR2 SYGVKD come from the germline V gene. The CDR3 contains 13 residues.